One sample yielded the 25 T cell receptor beta chains listed below, sequenced in a study of blood T cells in healthy people across ages (dated by TCRdb to the mid-2010s). Library creation used 5' RACE. This sample was sequenced with an Illumina HiSeq 2500. A second roughly 7 to 11 cycle PCR used a sample-barcoded 5' primer and a J-beta primer mix. TCRdb reran the public reads through fastp at Q25 and MiXCR, keeping productive beta chains. Rows are unified per CDR3 protein, each entry keeping the most common DNA and genes. The sample table records some 1.6 million distinct CDR3 sequences; around 36% of these occur just once. The ten top clones hold approximately 10% of the sample. Sample: blood. These receptor sequences come from a woman younger than 45 in good health.

This chain uses TRBV4-1 with TRBJ2-1; a possible D gene is TRBD2 (7 bases). The germline V and J ends were trimmed by 6 bases and 6 bases, with 24 bases remaining between them. The CDR3 is made up of 17 amino acids. The germline CDR1 and CDR2 sequences are MGHRA and YSYEKL. The CDR3 reads CASRPSQAQGGSNEQFF. For the CDR3, the DNA is TGCGCCAGCAGACCCAGCCAAGCACAGGGCGGGAGCAATGAGCAGTTCTTC.

This clonotype appeared a few times. The chain uses TRBV28 and TRBJ1-2, with D tentatively TRBD1 (5 bases). CDR3 length: 12 amino acids. Germline CDR1 is MDHEN and CDR2 is SYDVKM. The V end was cut by 10 bases, the J end by 8 bases, with 17 bases between. The CDR3 spells CATSGTRVGYTF. The CDR3 nucleotides are TGTGCCACCTCGGGGACCAGGGTCGGCTACACCTTC.

This sequence joins TRBV20-1 and TRBJ1-1; D is ambiguous. V was cut by 6 bases and J by 11 bases, with 13 bases left in between. This CDR3 region has 10 residues. Germline V gene data show CDR1 as DFQATT and CDR2 as SNEGSKA (reference sequence). CDR3 DNA: TGCAGTGCCAAGGGCTTCGGGGCTTTCTTT. Amino acid sequence: CSAKGFGAFF.

This clonotype has a handful of counts. The V and J genes are TRBV7-3 and TRBJ2-1; no clear D. The CDR3 totals 17 residues. Germline CDR1 reads SGHTA; CDR2 reads FQGTGA. V gave up 6 bases and J gave up 0 bases, with 18 bases separating them. The DNA of the CDR3 is TGTGCCAGCAGTTCAGGCGGAAGTATCGGCTCCTACAATGAGCAGTTCTTC. Protein: CASSSGGSIGSYNEQFF.

The chain couples TRBV28 to TRBJ1-1, with D tentatively TRBD1 (5 bases). The germline gives CDR1 MDHEN, CDR2 SYDVKM. The CDR3 sequence is 14 residues long. Trimming pared 5 bases from V and 3 bases from J, leaving 13 bases between. CDR3: CASSPPNRYTEAFF. CDR3 bases: TGTGCCAGCAGTCCCCCGAACAGGTACACTGAAGCTTTCTTT.

The chain links TRBV6-1 to TRBJ2-1; 8 nucleotides match TRBD1. CDR1 and CDR2 (germline): MNHNS, SASEGT. Trimming took 5 bases from V and 7 from J; bases not matched to a gene: 4. This CDR3 contains 13 residues. CDR3 nucleotide sequence: TGTGCCAGCAGTTTCAGGGGGCAGAATGAGCAGTTCTTC. Protein: CASSFRGQNEQFF.

A word on this clonotype: A much bigger clone sits one base away, suggesting this may be a read error. This chain links TRBV29-1 with TRBJ2-3; TRBD2 matches at 7 bases. Germline V gene data show CDR1 as SQVTM and CDR2 as ANQGSEA. The CDR3 is 16 residues long. The V gene end was trimmed by 6 bases and the J gene end by 6 bases; junction bases not matched to a gene: 18. CDR3 DNA: TGCAGCGTCACTAGAAAGGGGAGGGGCTTTTTTGATACGCAGTATTTT. Its protein is CSVTRKGRGFFDTQYF.

The chain couples TRBV20-1 to TRBJ2-7, with 8 nucleotides matching TRBD1. Germline CDR1 reads DFQATT; CDR2 reads SNEGSKA (reference sequence). The CDR3 contains 14 residues. The V and J ends lost 2 bases and 7 bases, in that order; junction bases with no gene match: 10. The CDR3 sequence is CSARLHDRGSEQYF. DNA for the CDR3: TGCAGTGCTAGATTGCATGACAGGGGAAGTGAGCAGTACTTC.

This clonotype appeared a single time. V and J are TRBV29-1 and TRBJ1-3, with D perhaps matching TRBD1 (6 bases). The germline gives CDR1 SQVTM, CDR2 ANQGSEA. The CDR3 has 15 amino acids. V gave up 5 bases and J gave up 0 bases, with 14 bases separating them. In DNA form, the CDR3 reads TGCAGCGTTAGCGGGGGCGTATCCTCTGGAAACACCATATATTTT. Its translation: CSVSGGVSSGNTIYF.

The J gene is TRBJ2-2, the V gene TRBV12-3 or TRBV12-4, with 9 positions matching TRBD2. This CDR3 has 16 residues. V lost 4 bases and J lost 0; bases outside the gene matches: 3. The CDR3 loop reads CASSSAGGTNTGELFF. CDR3 bases: TGTGCCAGCAGTTCAGCGGGAGGAACGAACACCGGGGAGCTGTTTTTT.

V and J are TRBV18 and TRBJ2-3; the match to TRBD1 covers 7 bases. Germline V lookup: CDR1 KGHSH, CDR2 LQKENI. The V segment lost 5 bases and the J segment 0 bases; nucleotides outside the gene matches: 5. The CDR3 is 15 residues long. The CDR3 sequence is CASSVPGQSTDTQYF. CDR3 bases: TGTGCCAGCTCAGTCCCGGGACAGAGCACAGATACGCAGTATTTT. Full variable domain (rest looked up from reference TRBV18 and TRBJ2-3): NAGVMQNPRHLVRRRGQEARLRCSPMKGHSHVYWYRQLPEEGLKFMVYLQKENIIDESGMPKERFSAEFPKEGPSILRIQQVVRGDSAAYFCASSVPGQSTDTQYFGPGTRLTVL.

The V and J genes are TRBV6-1 and TRBJ2-3; 9 nucleotides align to TRBD1. V was clipped by 4 bases and J by 3 bases; unmatched bases: 8. The CDR3 totals 16 residues. CDR1 MNHNS and CDR2 SASEGT come from the germline V gene. The chain's CDR3 is CASSGRTGVETDTQYF. The CDR3 DNA reads as TGTGCCAGCAGTGGGAGGACAGGGGTAGAAACAGATACGCAGTATTTT.

This clonotype has more than one count but fewer than ten. The chain couples TRBV12-3 or TRBV12-4 to TRBJ2-7; D not certain. The CDR3 runs to 15 residues. Trimming cost V 4 bases and J 3 bases, with 16 bases left between them. Here the CDR3 reads CASSSSLGPIYEQYF. The CDR3 bases are TGTGCCAGCAGTTCTTCCCTCGGGCCAATCTACGAGCAGTACTTC.

The chain's CDR3 is CASSPRRGTMNTEAFF. In nucleotides, the CDR3 is TGTGCCAGCTCACCACGGAGAGGGACCATGAACACTGAAGCTTTCTTT. The V and J genes are TRBV18 and TRBJ1-1; D perhaps matches TRBD1 (5 bases). Trimming removed 1 base at V and 0 bases at J, with 12 bases between. The germline V gene has CDR1 KGHSH and CDR2 LQKENI. The CDR3 has 16 residues.

The chain has TRBV4-1 and TRBJ1-2, with D possibly being TRBD1 (6 bases). Germline V CDR1 and CDR2: MGHRA, YSYEKL. This CDR3 is built from 16 residues. V dropped 0 bases and J dropped 4 bases, with 15 bases sitting between them. This CDR3 reads CASSQDSVQGTYGYTF. Here the CDR3 DNA reads TGCGCCAGCAGCCAAGATTCAGTCCAGGGGACCTATGGCTACACCTTC.

The sample holds a few counts of this clonotype. The chain has TRBV3-1 and TRBJ2-3; D might be TRBD2 (5 bases). This CDR3 spans 15 amino acids. Trimming pared 3 bases from V and 3 bases from J, leaving 13 bases between. The V gene's germline CDR1 is LGHDT and CDR2 YNNKEL (reference sequence). CDR3 protein: CASSHGRAETDTQYF. The CDR3 DNA reads as TGTGCCAGCAGCCATGGTCGAGCGGAAACAGATACGCAGTATTTT.

This clonotype has just a few counts. This rearrangement joins TRBV4-1 to TRBJ2-3; TRBD1 might be the D (5 bases). CDR3 length: 17 residues. The germline V and J ends were trimmed by 1 base and 2 bases, with 16 bases remaining between them. Germline-derived CDR1 and CDR2 are MGHRA and YSYEKL. The CDR3 is CASSQVDLGLVTDTQYF. The CDR3 region has the DNA TGCGCCAGCAGCCAAGTGGACCTGGGGCTTGTCACAGATACGCAGTATTTT.

This clonotype was detected a few times. The chain is built from TRBV5-1 and TRBJ2-7, with D perhaps TRBD2 (5 bases). CDR1 is SGHRS and CDR2 is YFSETQ in the germline V gene. The CDR3 runs 13 residues. Trimming removed 7 bases at V and 1 base at J, with 12 bases between. The CDR3 nucleotides read TGCGCCAGCTTGGGAGACACGTCCTACGAGCAGTACTTC. Encoded protein: CASLGDTSYEQYF.

This clonotype was found a few times. The chain couples TRBV28 to TRBJ1-2; 9 bases agree with TRBD1. The CDR3 extends over 16 amino acids. Germline values: CDR1 MDHEN, CDR2 SYDVKM. The J segment lost 2 bases and the V segment lost 3 bases, leaving 7 bases of the junction unmatched. CDR3 protein: CASSFLFTGGNYGYTF. CDR3 DNA sequence: TGTGCCAGCAGTTTCCTGTTCACAGGGGGCAACTATGGCTACACCTTC.

In regard to this clonotype: At one end, the junction sequence differs from germline, possibly due to a read error. The V gene is TRBV12-3 or TRBV12-4, the J gene TRBJ2-3; the D gene is possibly TRBD2 (6 bases). This CDR3 spans 16 amino acids. The CDR3 sequence: CASGKGAGISTDAQYF. The CDR3 DNA reads TGTGCCAGCGGAAAAGGGGCGGGAATAAGCACAGATGCGCAGTATTTT.

The chain employs TRBV6-1 and TRBJ2-1; 11 bases line up with TRBD2. The CDR3 spans 15 residues. CDR1 is MNHNS, CDR2 SASEGT, per germline. V shed 6 bases, J shed 4 bases, and the junction held 5 bases outside the gene matches. The CDR3 protein is CASRAGLADYNEQFF. CDR3 coding DNA: TGTGCCAGCAGAGCGGGACTAGCGGATTACAATGAGCAGTTCTTC.

The rearrangement uses TRBV4-2 and TRBJ1-2; 10 nucleotides align to TRBD1. With V trimmed by 0 bases and J by 2 bases, 3 bases remained unmatched. The CDR3 covers 16 residues. The germline gives CDR1 LGHNA, CDR2 YNFKEQ. The CDR3 sequence is CASSQDRDRGNYGYTF. The CDR3 region has the DNA TGTGCCAGCAGCCAAGACCGGGACAGGGGCAACTATGGCTACACCTTC.

There are a few counts of this clonotype. J is TRBJ2-3 and V is TRBV9; 7 nucleotides agree with TRBD1. This CDR3 spans 15 amino acids. Germline lookup yields CDR1 SGDLS and CDR2 YYNGEE. V was clipped by 10 bases and J by 1 base; unmatched bases: 12. CDR3 amino acids: CAGAYEGARTDTQYF. For the CDR3, the DNA is TGTGCCGGCGCATACGAGGGGGCCCGCACAGATACGCAGTATTTT.

The chain recombines TRBV20-1 with TRBJ2-5, with 12 bases fitting TRBD2. V was pared by 3 bases and J by 5 bases, with 10 bases of the junction left unmatched. The CDR3 has 16 residues. From germline, CDR1 is DFQATT and CDR2 SNEGSKA (reference sequence). The CDR3 sequence: CSASASGGALSETQYF. For the CDR3, the DNA is TGCAGTGCTAGTGCTAGCGGGGGGGCTCTTAGCGAGACCCAGTACTTC.

The V gene is TRBV12-3 or TRBV12-4, the J gene TRBJ2-5; possibly TRBD1 or TRBD2 for D (5 bases each). Trimming shortened V by 8 bases and J by 4 bases, and 14 bases separated the two germline ends. The CDR3 extends over 13 amino acids. The CDR3 region is CASGGRIGETQYF. In DNA, the CDR3 is TGTGCCAGCGGGGGACGAATCGGAGAGACCCAGTACTTC.